The 21 T cell receptor beta chains in this list originate from one sample, sequenced in a study of blood T cell repertoires in COVID-19. TCRdb keeps only in-frame clones here, not all; method: immunoSEQ multiplex PCR. This table holds about 120,000 clones, 80% to 90% found once. Sequencing used peripheral blood. The source is an older woman with acute or convalescent COVID-19.

The rearrangement joins TRBV19 to TRBJ1-4; TRBD1 is a possible D gene (5 bases). The CDR3 length is 15 residues. Germline V gene data show CDR1 as LNHDA and CDR2 as SQIVND (reference sequence). The V and J ends lost 6 bases and 0 bases respectively, with 11 bases between them. The CDR3 sequence is CASSRQTATNEKLFF. The DNA of the CDR3 is TGTGCCAGTAGCAGACAGACCGCAACTAATGAAAAACTGTTTTTT.

This chain connects TRBV7-8 to TRBJ1-1; possibly TRBD1 for D (5 bases). The CDR3 loop spans 11 amino acids. Trimming left V 1 base short and J 9 bases short, with 6 bases between. Germline V lookup: CDR1 SGHVS, CDR2 FQNEAQ. CDR3: CASSLGQQAFF. Written as DNA, the CDR3 is TGTGCCAGCAGCTTAGGACAGCAAGCTTTCTTT.

This chain joins TRBV2 and TRBJ1-5; the D is unclear. Germline V gene lookup returns CDR1 SNHLY and CDR2 FYNNEI. The CDR3 is 14 residues long. V shed 3 bases and J shed 1 base, with 7 bases lying between them. This CDR3 reads CASSERQSNQPQHF. The CDR3 region has the DNA TGTGCCAGCAGTGAGCGGCAAAGCAATCAGCCCCAGCATTTT. Together with reference TRBV2 and TRBJ1-5, the CDR3 gives the full variable domain: EPEVTQTPSHQVTQMGQEVILRCVPISNHLYFYWYRQILGQKVEFLVSFYNNEISEKSEIFDDQFSVERPDGSNFTLKIRSTKLEDSAMYFCASSERQSNQPQHFGDGTRLSIL.

The chain has TRBV5-1 and TRBJ2-2; 8 bases are shared with TRBD1. Germline trimming cut 4 bases from V and 6 bases from J; bases unmatched to any gene: 11. The CDR3 has 16 residues. Looked up from germline, CDR1 is SGHRS and CDR2 is YFSETQ. The DNA for the CDR3 is TGCGCCAGCAGCCGCGGGACAGGCTCACCGGCCGGGGAGCTGTTTTTT. Its translation is CASSRGTGSPAGELFF.

This chain uses TRBV7-3 with TRBJ1-1; possible D gene TRBD1, 5 bases. Germline V gene data show CDR1 as SGHTA and CDR2 as FQGTGA. This CDR3 has 13 residues. V was pared by 3 bases and J by 4 bases, with 9 bases between. The CDR3, as DNA: TGTGCCAGCAGCTTTACTGACAGCACTGAAGCTTTCTTT. It specifies CASSFTDSTEAFF.

The chain uses TRBV9 and TRBJ1-5, with TRBD1 identical over 8 bases. The trim removed 3 bases at V and 4 bases at J, leaving 18 bases unmatched. The CDR3 is 19 amino acids. Germline-derived CDR1 and CDR2 are SGDLS and YYNGEE. The CDR3 protein is CASSGRGDRGPRGNQPQHF. The CDR3 nucleotides are TGTGCCAGCAGCGGGAGGGGAGACAGGGGTCCCCGAGGGAATCAGCCCCAGCATTTT.

The chain combines TRBV15 with TRBJ1-5; 7 bases fit TRBD1. Germline V gene data show CDR1 as LNHNV and CDR2 as YYDKDF (reference sequence). This CDR3 contains 17 residues. V was pared by 1 base and J by 3 bases, with 9 bases of the junction left unmatched. The CDR3 DNA reads as TGTGCCACCAGCAGAGTAATCGGAGGACAGGTCAATCAGCCCCAGCATTTT. This codes for CATSRVIGGQVNQPQHF.

The V and J genes are TRBV2 and TRBJ2-5; a possible D gene is TRBD2 (5 bases). This CDR3 contains 15 residues. Germline V gene data show CDR1 as SNHLY and CDR2 as FYNNEI. V was cut by 3 bases and J by 2 bases, with 13 bases left in between. CDR3 in amino acids: CASSDSRGSQETQYF. DNA for the CDR3: TGTGCCAGCAGTGACAGTAGAGGGTCTCAAGAGACCCAGTACTTC.

The V gene is TRBV6-5, the J gene TRBJ1-2; TRBD1 matches 8 bases. This CDR3 spans 13 amino acids. Germline V gene sequence: CDR1 MNHEY, CDR2 SVGAGI. The trim removed 5 bases at V and 10 bases at J, leaving 9 bases unmatched. The DNA of the CDR3 is TGTGCCAGCAGTCTAGAGGAGACAGGGGCCTACACCTTC. It yields the protein CASSLEETGAYTF.

The rearrangement uses TRBV2 and TRBJ2-5; 9 bases agree with TRBD2. The germline V gene has CDR1 SNHLY and CDR2 FYNNEI. V was pared by 7 bases and J by 7 bases, with 13 bases of the junction left unmatched. CDR3 length: 15 amino acids. CDR3 DNA: TGTGCCAGCAATATGGGCGGGGGGGCGATTGGGACCCAGTACTTC. Its protein is CASNMGGGAIGTQYF.

The chain links TRBV6-6 to TRBJ1-1; perhaps TRBD1 as D (6 bases). The germline V and J ends were trimmed by 8 bases and 5 bases, with 18 bases remaining between them. The germline CDR1 and CDR2 sequences are MNHNY and SVGAGI (reference sequence). The CDR3 is 14 residues long. Here the CDR3 reads CASLEGGLRTEAFF. As DNA, the CDR3 is TGTGCCAGCCTTGAGGGGGGGCTTCGGACTGAAGCTTTCTTT.

J is TRBJ2-5 and V is TRBV7-3, with D hard to call. CDR1 is SGHTA, CDR2 FQGTGA, per germline. Trimming removed 4 bases at V and 3 bases at J, with 9 bases between. The CDR3 sequence is 13 residues long. The CDR3 nucleotides read TGTGCCAGCAGCTACCCCGCGGAAGAGACCCAGTACTTC. Translating it yields CASSYPAEETQYF.

The CDR3 here is CATTPGDWGQPYEQYF. The CDR3 nucleotides read TGTGCCACCACTCCTGGCGACTGGGGACAGCCATACGAGCAGTACTTC. The chain is built from TRBV6-6 and TRBJ2-7, with 7 bases identical to TRBD1. The CDR3 consists of 16 residues. The V gene's germline CDR1 is MNHNY and CDR2 SVGAGI (reference sequence). Losses at the gene ends were 10 bases for V and 4 bases for J; bases not matched to a gene: 19.

The rearrangement uses TRBV2 and TRBJ1-5; possible D gene TRBD1, 5 bases. V was cut by 8 bases and J by 3 bases, with 11 bases left in between. This CDR3 has 13 residues. Germline lookup yields CDR1 SNHLY and CDR2 FYNNEI. The CDR3 nucleotides are TGTGCCAGCGGGGCGGGGTACAATCAGCCCCAGCATTTT. This translates into CASGAGYNQPQHF.

The rearrangement joins TRBV18 to TRBJ2-7; 8 bases match TRBD2. Unmatched junction bases numbered 5, after V lost 3 bases and J lost 4 bases. Germline loops: CDR1 KGHSH, CDR2 LQKENI. There are 14 residues in the CDR3. CDR3 sequence (DNA): TGTGCCAGCTCACCGGGACTAGGGGCATACGAGCAGTACTTC. Residues: CASSPGLGAYEQYF. The whole variable domain, remainder taken from reference TRBV18 and TRBJ2-7, is NAGVMQNPRHLVRRRGQEARLRCSPMKGHSHVYWYRQLPEEGLKFMVYLQKENIIDESGMPKERFSAEFPKEGPSILRIQQVVRGDSAAYFCASSPGLGAYEQYFGPGTRLTVT.

V and J are TRBV10-3 and TRBJ2-3; 9 bases are a match to TRBD2. The CDR3 runs to 16 residues. The germline gives CDR1 ENHRY, CDR2 SYGVKD. The V segment lost 7 bases and the J segment 3 bases; nucleotides outside the gene matches: 11. The CDR3 here is CAINAGVLAGTDTQYF. The CDR3, as DNA: TGTGCCATCAACGCGGGCGTCCTAGCGGGAACAGATACGCAGTATTTT.

The V and J genes are TRBV9 and TRBJ1-2; TRBD1 matches at 8 bases. Germline trimming cut 4 bases from V and 7 bases from J; bases unmatched to any gene: 9. Germline values: CDR1 SGDLS, CDR2 YYNGEE. This CDR3 is built from 14 residues. CDR3: CASSTSGGGGGYTF. CDR3 bases: TGTGCCAGCAGCACATCAGGGGGCGGCGGTGGCTACACCTTC.

The chain's CDR3 is CASSEHREGLNSPLHF. Here the CDR3 DNA reads TGTGCCAGCAGCGAACACAGGGAAGGTCTTAATTCACCCCTCCACTTT. The V call is TRBV21-1, the J call TRBJ1-6; the table gives TRBD1 as D, unverified against the DNA. TRBV21-1 is designated a pseudogene. The CDR3 is 16 residues long.

V gene TRBV4-1 combines with J gene TRBJ1-2, with D unresolved. V lost 1 base, J lost 4 bases, and 10 bases lay in between. Germline-derived CDR1 and CDR2 are MGHRA and YSYEKL. This CDR3 spans 14 amino acids. CDR3 in amino acids: CASSQVPVSYGYTF. The DNA for the CDR3 is TGCGCCAGCAGCCAAGTCCCCGTCTCCTATGGCTACACCTTC.

V gene TRBV10-1 combines with J gene TRBJ2-1; possibly TRBD1 for D (5 bases). CDR1 is WNHNN, CDR2 SYGVQD, per germline (reference sequence). The CDR3 spans 13 residues. V lost 4 bases and J 4 bases, leaving 8 bases between the germline ends. The CDR3 protein is CASSGTKYNEQFF. DNA of the CDR3: TGCGCCAGCAGTGGGACAAAATACAATGAGCAGTTCTTC.

The chain carries TRBV5-6 and TRBJ2-6; no firm D call. V dropped 4 bases and J dropped 1 base, with 3 bases sitting between them. There are 13 residues in the CDR3. Germline V gives CDR1 SGHDT, CDR2 YYEEEE. CDR3 sequence reads: CASSLSGANVLTF. CDR3 nucleotides: TGTGCCAGCAGCCTGTCTGGGGCCAACGTCCTGACTTTC.